Listed here are 21 T cell receptor beta chains from one sample, sequenced in a study of sequential checkpoint blockade in melanoma. Treatment of the sample: randomized to nivolumab then ipilimumab (arm A) or the reverse (arm B). TCRdb's copy holds only in-frame clones and misses some; the assay was immunoSEQ multiplex PCR. Found here are 13,000 to 15,000 clones, roughly 50% of them singletons; the top ten hold 15% to 20%. The sample was CD8+ T cells sorted from blood (inferred from file names), taken from a patient given nivolumab and ipilimumab in sequence. These receptors were obtained from a human donor with melanoma.

The V call is TRBV19, the J call TRBJ2-7, with a possible D match to TRBD1 (5 bases). CDR1 is LNHDA, CDR2 SQIVND, per germline (reference sequence). The V gene lost 6 bases and the J gene lost 2 bases, with 14 bases spanning the gap. The CDR3 runs 14 residues. CDR3 sequence reads: CASRSPGPTYEQYF. The CDR3 DNA is TGTGCCAGTAGGTCCCCAGGGCCCACCTACGAGCAGTACTTC.

This clone occurred once. The chain uses TRBV2 and TRBJ2-1, with a tentative D call TRBD2 (5 bases). Trimming took 8 bases from V and 7 from J, leaving 12 bases between them. The V gene's germline CDR1 is SNHLY and CDR2 FYNNEI. The CDR3 spans 12 residues. CDR3 nucleotides: TGTGCCAGCCGCGGACTGAAGAATGAGCAGTTCTTC. This codes for CASRGLKNEQFF.

The gene calls are TRBV7-9 and TRBJ2-7; maybe TRBD2 (6 bases). Germline V gives CDR1 SEHNR, CDR2 FQNEAQ (reference sequence). Trimming stripped 3 bases from V and 3 bases from J, with 15 bases between. The CDR3 is 15 residues long. The DNA for the CDR3 is TGTGCCAGCAGCTTGAGAGCGGGCCTCTTCTACGAGCAGTACTTC. It codes for CASSLRAGLFYEQYF.

The rearrangement uses TRBV5-6 and TRBJ2-1, with 7 nucleotides matching TRBD2. The V gene end was trimmed by 0 bases and the J gene end by 4 bases; junction bases not matched to a gene: 7. This CDR3 is 16 amino acids long. Germline lookup yields CDR1 SGHDT and CDR2 YYEEEE. CDR3 residues: CASSLDLGGLYNEQFF. The CDR3 nucleotides are TGTGCCAGCAGCTTGGACTTGGGGGGACTATACAATGAGCAGTTCTTC.

This clone has a handful of counts. The chain has TRBV6-5 and TRBJ2-3; tentative D call: TRBD2 (5 bases). Germline V gene sequence: CDR1 MNHEY, CDR2 SVGAGI. The V and J ends lost 5 bases and 3 bases respectively, with 9 bases between them. The CDR3 totals 13 residues. CDR3: CASSPGGTDTQYF. The CDR3 coding sequence is TGTGCCAGCAGTCCCGGAGGAACAGATACGCAGTATTTT.

The gene calls are TRBV27 and TRBJ2-4, with TRBD2 as a possible D gene (5 bases). The germline V gene encodes CDR1 MNHEY and CDR2 SMNVEV (reference sequence). The CDR3 totals 11 residues. V was shortened by 7 bases and J by 6 bases, with 7 bases between the two germline ends. The DNA of the CDR3 is TGTGCCAGCAAGGCGGGAAACATTCAGTACTTC. Encoded protein: CASKAGNIQYF.

Remarks on this clone: This sample also contains other DNA sequences that code for the same CDR3. J is TRBJ1-1 and V is TRBV30; D is unresolved. This CDR3 region has 13 residues. Germline values: CDR1 GTSNPN, CDR2 SVGIG (reference sequence). Deletions cut 2 bases from V and 0 bases from J, with 7 bases between. CDR3 amino acids: CAWSLGVNTEAFF. CDR3 nucleotides: TGTGCCTGGAGTCTAGGAGTGAACACTGAAGCTTTCTTT.

This clone has a handful of counts. This rearrangement joins TRBV4-2 to TRBJ2-2; 11 bases match TRBD1. This CDR3 spans 16 amino acids. Germline V gene sequence: CDR1 LGHNA, CDR2 YNFKEQ. V lost 3 bases to trimming and J lost 8 bases; unmatched junction nucleotides: 8. CDR3 amino acids: CASSQSGTGGLGELFF. CDR3 DNA: TGTGCCAGCAGCCAGTCCGGGACAGGGGGTTTGGGGGAGCTGTTTTTT.

The sample holds a few counts of this clone. J is TRBJ1-2 and V is TRBV4-1, with a weak D call TRBD1 (5 bases). V lost 8 bases and J lost 0, with 19 bases in between. The germline gives CDR1 MGHRA, CDR2 YSYEKL. The CDR3 spans 16 residues. In DNA, the CDR3 is TGCGCCAGCCAACAAACCGCTTCAGGGACTAACTATGGCTACACCTTC. It codes for CASQQTASGTNYGYTF.

The chain joins TRBV6-5 to TRBJ1-5, with a weak D call TRBD1 (6 bases). V lost 5 bases and J lost 3, with 8 bases in between. This CDR3 is 13 amino acids long. Germline V gives CDR1 MNHEY, CDR2 SVGAGI. DNA of the CDR3: TGTGCCAGCAGTGGGGGCCTCAATCAGCCCCAGCATTTT. Amino acids: CASSGGLNQPQHF.

The chain combines TRBV30 with TRBJ1-5; D remains ambiguous. V was clipped by 1 base and J by 6 bases, with 10 bases between them. The germline V gene has CDR1 GTSNPN and CDR2 SVGIG (reference sequence). The CDR3 is 13 residues long. CDR3 residues: CAWSGGSGQPQHF. The CDR3 DNA reads as TGTGCCTGGAGTGGGGGAAGCGGTCAGCCCCAGCATTTT.

This clone was seen a few times. The chain uses TRBV6-6 and TRBJ1-5; D might be TRBD1 (5 bases). V was clipped by 0 bases and J by 9 bases, with 15 bases between them. The CDR3 length is 15 residues. CDR1 and CDR2 (germline): MNHNY, SVGAGI (reference sequence). The CDR3 DNA sequence: TGTGCCAGCAGTTACTCCGACAGCCCAGGTCTGCCCCAGCATTTT. Translating gives CASSYSDSPGLPQHF.

CDR3 amino acids: CASMPLTGDNEQFF. The CDR3 region has the DNA TGTGCCAGCATGCCCTTGACGGGAGACAATGAGCAGTTCTTC. The rearrangement links TRBV6-5 to TRBJ2-1, with a tentative D call TRBD2 (6 bases). From germline, CDR1 is MNHEY and CDR2 SVGAGI. The V and J ends lost 7 bases and 5 bases respectively, with 15 bases between them. The CDR3 is made up of 14 amino acids.

This clone was counted a few times. J is TRBJ2-7 and V is TRBV5-6, with 8 bases fitting TRBD1. The CDR3 runs 16 residues. The germline V gene encodes CDR1 SGHDT and CDR2 YYEEEE. V trimming: 1 base; J trimming: 2 bases; junction bases outside the gene matches: 8. The CDR3: CASSLTGTGLPYEQYF. DNA for the CDR3: TGTGCCAGCAGCTTGACCGGGACAGGTTTGCCCTACGAGCAGTACTTC.

This clone was picked up a small number of times. This chain links TRBV6-5 with TRBJ1-1; D gene unclear. Looked up from germline, CDR1 is MNHEY and CDR2 is SVGAGI. With 4 bases removed from V and 3 bases from J, the gap between germline ends came to 15 bases. The CDR3 contains 15 residues. The CDR3 DNA is TGTGCCAGCAGTTCCCCAGTGGGCGTGGACACTGAAGCTTTCTTT. It codes for CASSSPVGVDTEAFF.

The V gene is TRBV7-9, the J gene TRBJ2-1; 9 bases are shared with TRBD1. This CDR3 contains 16 residues. V shed 4 bases and J 8 bases; nucleotides not matched to a gene: 12. Per germline, CDR1 SEHNR and CDR2 FQNEAQ (reference sequence). As DNA, the CDR3 is TGTGCCAGCAGCTCAAGGGGGGACAGGGCCCTATATGAGCAGTTCTTC. It is translated as CASSSRGDRALYEQFF.

V and J are TRBV7-9 and TRBJ1-1, with D hard to call. The germline V and J ends were trimmed by 6 bases and 6 bases, with 11 bases remaining between them. The CDR3 totals 12 residues. CDR1 and CDR2 from the germline V gene are SEHNR and FQNEAQ (reference sequence). CDR3 protein: CASRFSGSEAFF. CDR3 DNA: TGTGCCAGCAGATTCAGCGGTTCTGAAGCTTTCTTT.

This clone is categorized as medium-sized. The chain combines TRBV5-4 with TRBJ2-7; 8 nucleotides agree with TRBD1. The J segment lost 2 bases and the V segment lost 1 base, leaving 8 bases of the junction unmatched. The CDR3 spans 16 residues. Looked up from germline, CDR1 is SGHNT and CDR2 is YYREEE (reference sequence). CDR3 loop: CASSLTGTGLPYEQYF. CDR3 nucleotide sequence: TGTGCCAGCAGCTTGACCGGGACAGGTTTGCCCTACGAGCAGTACTTC.

This clone was detected a few times. This rearrangement joins TRBV11-2 to TRBJ2-7; 7 bases line up with TRBD2. Germline V CDR1 and CDR2: SGHAT, FQNNGV. CDR3 length: 15 amino acids. J lost 3 bases, V lost 0 bases, and 5 bases had no gene match. The CDR3 region is CASSLEPSGNYEQYF. In nucleotides, the CDR3 is TGTGCCAGCAGCTTAGAACCTAGCGGAAACTACGAGCAGTACTTC.

This clone occurred a few times. The chain uses TRBV19 and TRBJ2-7; D remains unclear. V shed 6 bases and J shed 3 bases, with 9 bases lying between them. Germline V gene lookup returns CDR1 LNHDA and CDR2 SQIVND (reference sequence). This CDR3 region has 12 residues. CDR3 in DNA: TGTGCCAGTAGGTCGCTAAACTACGAGCAGTACTTC. Amino acid sequence: CASRSLNYEQYF.

This rearrangement joins TRBV27 to TRBJ2-7, with TRBD1 matching over 8 bases. This CDR3 has 13 residues. V lost 5 bases and J lost 6; bases outside the gene matches: 6. Per germline, CDR1 MNHEY and CDR2 SMNVEV (reference sequence). DNA of the CDR3: TGTGCCAGCAGTCCTGGACAGGGATTCGAGCAGTACTTC. Translated: CASSPGQGFEQYF.